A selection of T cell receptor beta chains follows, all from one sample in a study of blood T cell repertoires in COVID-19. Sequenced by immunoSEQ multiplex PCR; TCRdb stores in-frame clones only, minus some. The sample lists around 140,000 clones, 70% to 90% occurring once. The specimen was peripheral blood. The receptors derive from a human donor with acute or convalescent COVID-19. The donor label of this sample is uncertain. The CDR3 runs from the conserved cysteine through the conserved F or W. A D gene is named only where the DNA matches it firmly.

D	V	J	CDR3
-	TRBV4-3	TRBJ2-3	CASSQDTQGTRTDTQYF
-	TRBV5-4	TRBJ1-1	CASSLGSGRVGNTEAFF
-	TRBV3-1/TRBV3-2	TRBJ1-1	CASSHTRGAGGTEAFF
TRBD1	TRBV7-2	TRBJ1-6	CASSLGQGDYSPLHF
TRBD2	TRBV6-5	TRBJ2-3	CASHLTSGNPDTQYF
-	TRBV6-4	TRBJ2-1	CASSLWRSSYNEQFF
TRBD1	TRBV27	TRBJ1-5	CARTRDRGSQPQHF
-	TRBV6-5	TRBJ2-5	CASSYLGSQETQYF
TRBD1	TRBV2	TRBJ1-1	CASSPDRGRAFF
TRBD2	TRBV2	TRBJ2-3	CATTSGVDTDTQYF
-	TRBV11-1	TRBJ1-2	CASSSIDYGYTF
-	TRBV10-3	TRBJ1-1	CATGGTISASNTEAFF
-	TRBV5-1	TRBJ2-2	CASSLERVGELFF
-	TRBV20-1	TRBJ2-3	CSARFSDTQYF
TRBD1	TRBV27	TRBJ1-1	CASSRTGSSSTEAFF
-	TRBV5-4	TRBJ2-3	CASRRDLSTDTQYF
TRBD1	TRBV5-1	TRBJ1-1	CASRNTGDYTEAFF
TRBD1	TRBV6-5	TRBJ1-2	CASSPDRVGGYTF
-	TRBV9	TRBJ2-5	CASSGTGAWETQYF
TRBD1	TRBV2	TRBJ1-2	CASRPGGYGYTF
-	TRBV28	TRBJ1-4	CASSPLTLDRWRRTNEKLFF
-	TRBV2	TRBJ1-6	CASSMTENSPLHF
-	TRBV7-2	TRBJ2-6	CASSLTQGANVLTF
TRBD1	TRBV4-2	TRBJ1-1	CASSQGEDRRAFF
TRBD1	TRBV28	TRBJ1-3	CASSSRTGFSGNTIYF
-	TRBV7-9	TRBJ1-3	CASSLKGGGNTIYF
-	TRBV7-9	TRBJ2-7	CASSPRTGSYEQYF